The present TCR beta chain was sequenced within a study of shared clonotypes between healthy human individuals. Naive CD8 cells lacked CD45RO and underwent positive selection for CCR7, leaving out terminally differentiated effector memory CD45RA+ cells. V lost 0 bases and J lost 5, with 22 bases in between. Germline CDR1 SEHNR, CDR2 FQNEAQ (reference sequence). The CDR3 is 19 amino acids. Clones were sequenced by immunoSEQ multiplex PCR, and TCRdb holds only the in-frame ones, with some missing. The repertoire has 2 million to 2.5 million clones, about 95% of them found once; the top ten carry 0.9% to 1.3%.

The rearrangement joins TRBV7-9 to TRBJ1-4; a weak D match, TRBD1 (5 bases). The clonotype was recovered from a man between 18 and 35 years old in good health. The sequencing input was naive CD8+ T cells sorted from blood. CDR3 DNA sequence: TGTGCCAGCAGCTTAGCGCTTGAACAGAGGTTGGGGGGAAATGAAAAACTGTTTTTT. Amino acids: CASSLALEQRLGGNEKLFF.